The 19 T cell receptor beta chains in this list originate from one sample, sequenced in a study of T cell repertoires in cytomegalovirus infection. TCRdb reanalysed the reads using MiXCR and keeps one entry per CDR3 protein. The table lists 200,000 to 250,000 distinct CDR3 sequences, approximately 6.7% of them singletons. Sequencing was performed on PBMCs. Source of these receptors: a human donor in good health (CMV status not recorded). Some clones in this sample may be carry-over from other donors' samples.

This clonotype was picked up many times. This chain's CDR3 is CASSHGQRTEAFF. The CDR3 region has the DNA TGCGCCAGCAGCCACGGACAAAGGACTGAAGCTTTCTTT. V and J are TRBV5-1 and TRBJ1-1; TRBD1 might be the D (5 bases). The germline CDR1 and CDR2 sequences are SGHRS and YFSETQ. V dropped 4 bases and J dropped 5 bases, with 12 bases sitting between them. The CDR3 contains 13 residues. Filled out from reference TRBV5-1 and TRBJ1-1, the complete variable domain reads KAGVTQTPRYLIKTRGQQVTLSCSPISGHRSVSWYQQTPGQGLQFLFEYFSETQRNKGNFPGRFSGRQFSNSRSEMNVSTLELGDSALYLCASSHGQRTEAFFGQGTRLTVV.

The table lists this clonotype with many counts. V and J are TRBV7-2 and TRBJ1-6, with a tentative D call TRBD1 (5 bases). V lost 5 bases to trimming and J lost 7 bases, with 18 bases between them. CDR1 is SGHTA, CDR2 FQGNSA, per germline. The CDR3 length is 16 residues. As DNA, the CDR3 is TGTGCCAGCAGCCCACCCGGGGTGCAGGGAAATTCACCCCTCCACTTT. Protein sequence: CASSPPGVQGNSPLHF.

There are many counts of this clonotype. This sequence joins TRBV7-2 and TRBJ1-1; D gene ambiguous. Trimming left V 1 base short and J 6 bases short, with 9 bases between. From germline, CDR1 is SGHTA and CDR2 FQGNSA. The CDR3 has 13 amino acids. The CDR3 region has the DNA TGTGCCAGCAGCTTAGTGGAGGGCTCTGAAGCTTTCTTT. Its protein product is CASSLVEGSEAFF.

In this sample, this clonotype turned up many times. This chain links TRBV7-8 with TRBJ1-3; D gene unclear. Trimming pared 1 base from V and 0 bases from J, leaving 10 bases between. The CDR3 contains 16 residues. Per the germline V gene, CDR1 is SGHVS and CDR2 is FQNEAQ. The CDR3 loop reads CASSLGRVPSGNTIYF. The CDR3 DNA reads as TGTGCCAGCAGCTTAGGTCGGGTCCCCTCTGGAAACACCATATATTTT.

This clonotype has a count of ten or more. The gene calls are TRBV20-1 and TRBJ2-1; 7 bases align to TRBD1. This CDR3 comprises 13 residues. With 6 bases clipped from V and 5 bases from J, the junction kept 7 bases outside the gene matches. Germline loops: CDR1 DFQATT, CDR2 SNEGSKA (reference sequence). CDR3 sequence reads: CSAPGTADNEQFF. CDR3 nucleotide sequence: TGCAGTGCCCCCGGGACAGCTGACAATGAGCAGTTCTTC.

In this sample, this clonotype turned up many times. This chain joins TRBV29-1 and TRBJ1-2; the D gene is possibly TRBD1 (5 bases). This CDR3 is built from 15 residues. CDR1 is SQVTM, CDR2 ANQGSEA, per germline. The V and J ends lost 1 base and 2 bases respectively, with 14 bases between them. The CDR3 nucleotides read TGCAGCGTTGAAGGCCGTCTGGAGGGGAACTATGGCTACACCTTC. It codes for CSVEGRLEGNYGYTF. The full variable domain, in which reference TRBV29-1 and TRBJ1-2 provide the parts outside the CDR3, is SAVISQKPSRDICQRGTSLTIQCQVDSQVTMMFWYRQQPGQSLTLIATANQGSEATYESGFVIDKFPISRPNLTFSTLTVSNMSPEDSSIYLCSVEGRLEGNYGYTFGSGTRLTVV.

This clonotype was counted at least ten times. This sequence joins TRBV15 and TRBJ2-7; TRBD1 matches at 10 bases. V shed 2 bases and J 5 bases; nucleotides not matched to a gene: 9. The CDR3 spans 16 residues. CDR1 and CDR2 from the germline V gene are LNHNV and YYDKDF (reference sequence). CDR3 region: CATSRPGQGNGNEQYF. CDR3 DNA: TGTGCCACCAGCAGACCGGGACAGGGGAATGGAAACGAGCAGTACTTC.

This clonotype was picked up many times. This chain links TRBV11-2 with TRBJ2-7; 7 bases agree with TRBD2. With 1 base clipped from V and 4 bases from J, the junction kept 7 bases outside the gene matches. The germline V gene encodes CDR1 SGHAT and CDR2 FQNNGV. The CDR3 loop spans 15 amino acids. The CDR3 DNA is TGTGCCAGCAGCTTAGGGGCGGGGGAGCCTTACGAGCAGTACTTC. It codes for CASSLGAGEPYEQYF.

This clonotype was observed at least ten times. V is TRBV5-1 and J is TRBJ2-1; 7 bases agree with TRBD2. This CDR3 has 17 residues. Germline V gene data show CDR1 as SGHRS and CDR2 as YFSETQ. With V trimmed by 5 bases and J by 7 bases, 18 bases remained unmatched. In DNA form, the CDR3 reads TGCGCCAGCAGTTTTTCTACCGGGAGGACTAATTTAAATGAGCAGTTCTTC. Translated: CASSFSTGRTNLNEQFF.

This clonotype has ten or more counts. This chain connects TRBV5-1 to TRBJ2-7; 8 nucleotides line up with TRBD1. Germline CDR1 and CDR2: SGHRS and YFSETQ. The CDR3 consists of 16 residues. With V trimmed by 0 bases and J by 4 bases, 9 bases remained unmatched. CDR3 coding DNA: TGCGCCAGCAGCTTGGAAGGTCCAGGGGGCGCGTACGAGCAGTACTTC. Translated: CASSLEGPGGAYEQYF.

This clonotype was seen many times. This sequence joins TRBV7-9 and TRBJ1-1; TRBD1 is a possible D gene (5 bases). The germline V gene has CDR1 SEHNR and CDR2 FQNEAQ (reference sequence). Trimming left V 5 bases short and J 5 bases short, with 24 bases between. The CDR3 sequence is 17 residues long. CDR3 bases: TGTGCCAGCAGCCCGCCCCGAAGGCAGGGAATGAGTACTGAAGCTTTCTTT. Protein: CASSPPRRQGMSTEAFF.

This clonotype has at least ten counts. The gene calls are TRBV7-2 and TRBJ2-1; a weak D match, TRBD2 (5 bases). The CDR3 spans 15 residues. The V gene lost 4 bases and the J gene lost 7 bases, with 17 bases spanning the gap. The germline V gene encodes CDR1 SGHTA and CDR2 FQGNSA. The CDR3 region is CASSSVEGPGNEQFF. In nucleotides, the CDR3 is TGTGCCAGCAGCTCCGTCGAGGGTCCCGGTAATGAGCAGTTCTTC.

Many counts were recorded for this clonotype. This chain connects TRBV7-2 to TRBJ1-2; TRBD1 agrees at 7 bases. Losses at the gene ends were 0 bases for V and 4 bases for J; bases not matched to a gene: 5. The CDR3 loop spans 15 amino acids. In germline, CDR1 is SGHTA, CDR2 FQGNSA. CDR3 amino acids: CASSLASGQFYGYTF. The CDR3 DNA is TGTGCCAGCAGCTTAGCATCGGGACAGTTCTATGGCTACACCTTC.

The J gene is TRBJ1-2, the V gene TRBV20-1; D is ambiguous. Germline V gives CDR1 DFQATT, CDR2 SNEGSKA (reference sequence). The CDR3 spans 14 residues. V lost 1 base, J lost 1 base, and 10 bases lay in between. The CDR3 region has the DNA TGCAGTGCTAGAGGGACGATGATTAACTATGGCTACACCTTC. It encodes CSARGTMINYGYTF.

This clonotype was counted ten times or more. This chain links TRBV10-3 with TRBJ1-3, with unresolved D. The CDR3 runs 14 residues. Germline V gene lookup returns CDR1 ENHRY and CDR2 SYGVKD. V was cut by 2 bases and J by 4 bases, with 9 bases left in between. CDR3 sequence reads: CAISEHSRGNTIYF. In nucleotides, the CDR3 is TGTGCCATCAGTGAGCATAGTCGCGGAAACACCATATATTTT.

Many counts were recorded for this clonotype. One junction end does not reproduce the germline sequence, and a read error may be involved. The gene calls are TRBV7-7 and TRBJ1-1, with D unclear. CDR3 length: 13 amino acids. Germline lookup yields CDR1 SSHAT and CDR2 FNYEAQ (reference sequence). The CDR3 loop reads CASSLRSGTEAFF. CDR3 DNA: TGTGCTAGCAGCTTACGATCGGGCACTGAAGCTTTCTTT.

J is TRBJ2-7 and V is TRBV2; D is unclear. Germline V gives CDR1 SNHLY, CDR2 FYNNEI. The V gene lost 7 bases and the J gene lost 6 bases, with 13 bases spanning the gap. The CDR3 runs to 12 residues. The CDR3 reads CASNFAPGEQYF. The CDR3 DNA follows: TGTGCCAGCAACTTTGCCCCCGGCGAGCAGTACTTC.

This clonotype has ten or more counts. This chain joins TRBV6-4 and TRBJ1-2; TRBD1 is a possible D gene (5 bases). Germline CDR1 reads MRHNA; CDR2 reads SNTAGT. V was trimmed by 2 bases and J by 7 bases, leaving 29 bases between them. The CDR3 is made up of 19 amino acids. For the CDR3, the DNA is TGTGCCAGCAGTGACCAGACGAGGGTGGGGCCAGGCCAGATTGGTGGCTACACCTTC. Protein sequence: CASSDQTRVGPGQIGGYTF.

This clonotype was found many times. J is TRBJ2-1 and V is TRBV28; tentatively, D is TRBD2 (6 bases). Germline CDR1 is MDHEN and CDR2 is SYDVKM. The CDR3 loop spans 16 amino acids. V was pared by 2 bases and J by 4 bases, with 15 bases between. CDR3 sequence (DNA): TGTGCCAGCAGTTTAAGGACTATGGGCAGTTACAATGAGCAGTTCTTC. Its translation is CASSLRTMGSYNEQFF.